These T cell receptor beta chains were read from a single sample in a study of radiotherapy plus CTLA-4 blockade in lung cancer. Assay: immunoSEQ multiplex PCR; the TCRdb copy retains only in-frame clones and omits some. Counted here are fewer than 40,000 clones, 79% occurring once; the ten biggest clones make up around 22%. Sequencing used peripheral blood, obtained from a patient treated with radiotherapy plus ipilimumab. The receptors shown here come from a human donor with non-small cell lung cancer that progressed on radiotherapy plus ipilimumab. The CDR3 runs from the conserved cysteine through the conserved F or W. D genes are given only for firm matches. Clone size is stated in some rows and not others, as once, few, many or a class when expanded.

TRBV11-2	.	TRBJ1-2	.	CASSLFRGWNYGYTF	TGTGCCAGCAGCTTGTTCCGGGGGTGGAACTATGGCTACACCTTC
TRBV10-3	TRBD1	TRBJ2-7	few	CAIRASRDSYEQYF	TGTGCCATCAGAGCTTCAAGGGACAGCTACGAGCAGTACTTC
TRBV9	.	TRBJ2-2	.	CASSVGIQVGDTGELFF	TGTGCCAGCAGCGTAGGAATTCAAGTGGGAGACACCGGGGAGCTGTTTTTT
TRBV7-9	TRBD2	TRBJ2-1	few	CASSPPTSGGANEQFF	TGTGCCAGCAGTCCCCCAACTAGCGGGGGGGCTAATGAGCAGTTCTTC
TRBV6-5	TRBD1	TRBJ2-7	.	CATSEDRGTYEQYF	TGTGCCACTTCGGAGGACAGGGGTACCTACGAGCAGTACTTC
TRBV11-2	TRBD2	TRBJ2-1	.	CASSFRGGSGNEQFF	TGTGCCAGCAGCTTCCGCGGGGGGTCCGGCAATGAGCAGTTCTTC
TRBV5-1	TRBD1	TRBJ2-3	.	CASRPASQGATDTQYF	TGCGCCAGCAGGCCTGCGTCACAGGGGGCGACAGATACGCAGTATTTT
TRBV27	TRBD1	TRBJ1-5	.	CASRTGVISNQPQHF	TGTGCCAGCAGGACAGGGGTGATTAGCAATCAGCCCCAGCATTTT
TRBV7-8	.	TRBJ1-2	.	CASSMRSNYGYTF	TGTGCCAGCAGCATGCGCTCTAACTATGGCTACACCTTC
TRBV5-1	TRBD1	TRBJ1-2	.	CASSLSGGDGYTF	TGCGCCAGCAGCTTGTCAGGGGGCGATGGCTACACCTTC
TRBV11-1	.	TRBJ2-7	.	CASSLELDYEQYF	TGTGCCAGCAGCTTAGAGCTTGACTACGAGCAGTACTTC
TRBV9	TRBD2	TRBJ2-3	few	CASSQGVAGGGTDTQYF	TGTGCCAGCAGCCAAGGGGTGGCGGGGGGAGGCACAGATACGCAGTATTTT
TRBV2	TRBD2	TRBJ2-5	.	CASSVPGGETQYF	TGTGCCAGCAGTGTTCCGGGGGGAGAGACCCAGTACTTC